This T cell receptor (beta chain) comes out of a study of T cell changes during pregnancy in multiple sclerosis. In its sample, this clone was seen a few times. TCRdb's table, derived via immunoSEQ multiplex PCR, lists solely in-frame clones and lacks some. The sample records some 45,000 clones, 70% to 90% being singletons. CDR1 and CDR2 (germline): KGHSH, LQKENI. The CDR3 is 14 residues long. Between the trimmed V and J ends, which lost 6 bases and 7 bases, there was a span of 13 bases. This specimen was CD4+ T cells from peripheral blood mononuclear cells, taken after pregnancy. The sequence came from a female donor with multiple sclerosis, enrolled in a pregnancy study. This chain connects TRBV18 to TRBJ1-6, with D possibly TRBD1 on 5 matching bases. CDR3 region: CASSIWQGNSPLHF. The CDR3 DNA follows: TGTGCCAGCTCCATCTGGCAGGGCAATTCACCCCTCCACTTT.